This T cell receptor (beta chain) was profiled in a study of beta chain features in type 1 diabetes. General study results and limits: For Type 1 diabetes patients, all four CD4+ subsets carried TCRB CDR3s that were moderately but significantly shorter. Healthy donors had naive, central memory and Treg TCRB repertoires that appeared less similar than those seen among patients. It was possible that PCR favored shorter templates, equally so in patients and controls.

For this clone: The antigen remains undetermined.

Expressed TCRB transcripts were sequenced because the isolated RNA had all been reverse transcribed beforehand. Using immunoSEQ multiplex PCR, the repertoire was profiled, and TCRdb retains in-frame clones only, with some absent. This repertoire shows tens of thousands of clones, under 75% found once; its top ten account for about 4%. Trimming took 7 bases from V and 1 from J, leaving 10 bases between them. In germline, CDR1 is KGHSH, CDR2 LQKENI. The CDR3 length is 13 residues. Sequenced material: Tregs from blood. The rearrangement links TRBV18 to TRBJ1-1; no clear D gene. The origin of this receptor is a man younger than 35 with type 1 diabetes. CDR3 DNA: TGTGCCAGCTATCACTCTACGAACACTGAAGCTTTCTTT. This codes for CASYHSTNTEAFF.